This passage covers 10 T cell receptor beta chains from one sample sequenced in a study of blood T cell repertoires in COVID-19. Here immunoSEQ multiplex PCR was the method, and the copy in TCRdb shows in-frame clones only, minus some. Of more than 300,000 clones listed, about 90% were seen once; the top ten hold 7% to 8%. Sequenced: peripheral blood. These receptors were taken from a woman aged 65 to 85 with COVID-19, enrolled during active disease.

V is TRBV9 and J is TRBJ2-1, with unresolved D. Germline assignment: CDR1 SGDLS and CDR2 YYNGEE. The CDR3 is 13 amino acids. Trimming pared 0 bases from V and 4 bases from J, leaving 5 bases between. As DNA, the CDR3 is TGTGCCAGCAGCGTAGAACAATACAATGAGCAGTTCTTC. This sequence encodes CASSVEQYNEQFF.

The chain couples TRBV19 to TRBJ2-7, with TRBD2 matching 10 bases. The germline gives CDR1 LNHDA, CDR2 SQIVND (reference sequence). The length of the CDR3 is 12 residues. Losses at the gene ends were 5 bases for V and 6 bases for J; bases not matched to a gene: 1. The CDR3 sequence: CASSWTSGEQYF. For the CDR3, the DNA is TGTGCCAGTAGTTGGACTAGCGGCGAGCAGTACTTC. The variable domain in full, with the rest retrieved from reference TRBV19 and TRBJ2-7, is DGGITQSPKYLFRKEGQNVTLSCEQNLNHDAMYWYRQDPGQGLRLIYYSQIVNDFQKGDIAEGYSVSREKKESFPLTVTSAQKNPTAFYLCASSWTSGEQYFGPGTRLTVT.

This chain connects TRBV5-6 to TRBJ2-7, with 10 bases fitting TRBD2. CDR3 length equals 15 residues. The germline V gene has CDR1 SGHDT and CDR2 YYEEEE. V shed 4 bases and J 1 base; nucleotides not matched to a gene: 5. The CDR3 here is CASSTGTSVSYEQYF. In DNA form, the CDR3 reads TGTGCCAGCAGCACCGGGACTAGCGTTTCCTACGAGCAGTACTTC.

This clone was seen only once. The chain employs TRBV5-1 and TRBJ1-2, with D uncertain. CDR3 length: 14 residues. Germline CDR1 is SGHRS and CDR2 is YFSETQ. V lost 5 bases and J lost 6, with 17 bases in between. This CDR3 is CASRRKGESDGYTF. DNA of the CDR3: TGCGCCAGCAGGCGTAAGGGAGAGTCGGATGGCTACACCTTC.

The rearrangement joins TRBV14 to TRBJ2-3; TRBD1 matches at 8 bases. The trim removed 2 bases at V and 4 bases at J, leaving 5 bases unmatched. The CDR3 spans 15 residues. Germline CDR1 SGHDN, CDR2 FVKESK. The DNA for the CDR3 is TGTGCCAGCAGCCAACAGGACAGGGAATCAGATACGCAGTATTTT. Residues: CASSQQDRESDTQYF.

The chain couples TRBV4-1 to TRBJ1-2, with D maybe TRBD1 (6 bases). V was shortened by 6 bases and J by 2 bases, with 10 bases between the two germline ends. Germline V gives CDR1 MGHRA, CDR2 YSYEKL. The CDR3 sequence is 13 residues long. CDR3 sequence: CASRSTGNYGYTF. In DNA, the CDR3 is TGCGCCAGCAGGTCTACAGGGAACTATGGCTACACCTTC.

The genes are TRBV10-3 and TRBJ1-4; the D is unclear. The V gene lost 0 bases and the J gene lost 8 bases, with 10 bases spanning the gap. The CDR3 totals 14 residues. The germline CDR1 and CDR2 sequences are ENHRY and SYGVKD. CDR3 protein: CAISESTSGEKLFF. DNA for the CDR3: TGTGCCATCAGTGAGTCGACGTCCGGGGAAAAACTGTTTTTT.

V and J are TRBV27 and TRBJ1-2; 7 nucleotides agree with TRBD1. After removal of 5 bases from V and 5 bases from J, the junction contained 11 bases not matched to a gene. The CDR3 totals 15 residues. CDR1 and CDR2 (germline): MNHEY, SMNVEV (reference sequence). The DNA of the CDR3 is TGTGCCAGCAGTCCCTCCTCAGGGGGTCGATATGGCTACACCTTC. Translating it yields CASSPSSGGRYGYTF.

The chain joins TRBV27 to TRBJ2-1, with 8 bases identical to TRBD2. The CDR3 is 15 amino acids. Germline V gene lookup returns CDR1 MNHEY and CDR2 SMNVEV (reference sequence). The junction had 13 bases not matched to a gene; V was cut back by 8 bases and J by 7 bases. Here the CDR3 DNA reads TGTGCCAGCGGCCCTTCGGGGGGGGGTTTTAATGAGCAGTTCTTC. Its protein is CASGPSGGGFNEQFF.

V and J are TRBV15 and TRBJ1-1; 10 positions match TRBD1. Losses at the gene ends were 5 bases for V and 4 bases for J; bases not matched to a gene: 4. The CDR3 extends over 14 amino acids. Per germline, CDR1 LNHNV and CDR2 YYDKDF (reference sequence). CDR3 in amino acids: CATSPRDRGTEAFF. CDR3 bases: TGTGCCACCAGCCCCCGGGACAGGGGCACTGAAGCTTTCTTT.